This record concerns one T cell receptor beta chain sequence. CDR1 is SGHTA, CDR2 FQGTGA, per germline. The V and J ends lost 1 base and 3 bases, in that order; junction bases with no gene match: 10. This CDR3 spans 18 amino acids. The data are from a study of cytomegalovirus exposure and HLA in healthy donors. Use of 60 Vbeta and 13 Jbeta primers characterized the PCR. The protocol was immunoSEQ multiplex PCR, while the TCRdb copy is restricted to in-frame clones and leaves out a portion. The profile shows fewer than 150,000 clones, about 69% of them singletons. This TCR was recovered from a man aged 25-45 years in good health and CMV-seronegative. The gene calls are TRBV7-3 and TRBJ2-2, with 8 bases lining up with TRBD1. What was sequenced was PBMCs. CDR3 sequence: CASSLIDRGIYDTGELFF. The DNA of the CDR3 is TGTGCCAGCAGCTTAATTGACAGGGGCATTTACGACACCGGGGAGCTGTTTTTT.